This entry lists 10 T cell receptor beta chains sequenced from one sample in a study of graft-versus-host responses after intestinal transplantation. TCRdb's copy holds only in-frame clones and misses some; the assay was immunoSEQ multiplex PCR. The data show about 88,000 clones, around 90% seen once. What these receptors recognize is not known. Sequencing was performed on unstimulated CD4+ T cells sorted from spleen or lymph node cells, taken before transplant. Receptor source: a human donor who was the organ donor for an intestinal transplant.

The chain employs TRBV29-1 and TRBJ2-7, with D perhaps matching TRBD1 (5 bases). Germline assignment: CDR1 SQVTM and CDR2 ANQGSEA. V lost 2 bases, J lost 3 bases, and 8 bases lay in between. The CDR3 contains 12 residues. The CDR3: CSVERQGYEQYF. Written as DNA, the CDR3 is TGCAGCGTTGAAAGGCAGGGCTACGAGCAGTACTTC.

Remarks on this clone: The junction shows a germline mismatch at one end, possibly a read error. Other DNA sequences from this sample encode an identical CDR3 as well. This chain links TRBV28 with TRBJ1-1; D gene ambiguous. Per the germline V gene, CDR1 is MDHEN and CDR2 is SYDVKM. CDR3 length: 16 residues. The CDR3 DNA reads TGTGCCAGCAGGCTGCCAGGTGGTGGTTTCGGCACTGAAGCTTTTTTT. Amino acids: CASRLPGGGFGTEAFF. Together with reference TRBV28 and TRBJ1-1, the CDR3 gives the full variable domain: DVKVTQSSRYLVKRTGEKVFLECVQDMDHENMFWYRQDPGLGLRLIYFSYDVKMKEKGDIPEGYSVSREKKERFSLILESASTNQTSMYLCASRLPGGGFGTEAFFGQGTRLTVV.

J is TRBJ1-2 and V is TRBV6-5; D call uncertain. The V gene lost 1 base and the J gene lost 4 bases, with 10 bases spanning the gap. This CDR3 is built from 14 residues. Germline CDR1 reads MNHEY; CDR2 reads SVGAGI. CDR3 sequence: CASSYYPDFYGYTF. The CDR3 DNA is TGTGCCAGCAGTTACTACCCAGATTTCTATGGCTACACCTTC.

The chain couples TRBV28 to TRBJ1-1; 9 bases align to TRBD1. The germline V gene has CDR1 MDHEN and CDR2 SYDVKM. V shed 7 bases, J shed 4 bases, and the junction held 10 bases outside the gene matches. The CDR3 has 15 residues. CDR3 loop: CASIQGARFGTEAFF. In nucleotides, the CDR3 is TGTGCCAGCATACAGGGGGCGAGGTTTGGCACTGAAGCTTTCTTT. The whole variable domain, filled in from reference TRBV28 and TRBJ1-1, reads DVKVTQSSRYLVKRTGEKVFLECVQDMDHENMFWYRQDPGLGLRLIYFSYDVKMKEKGDIPEGYSVSREKKERFSLILESASTNQTSMYLCASIQGARFGTEAFFGQGTRLTVV.

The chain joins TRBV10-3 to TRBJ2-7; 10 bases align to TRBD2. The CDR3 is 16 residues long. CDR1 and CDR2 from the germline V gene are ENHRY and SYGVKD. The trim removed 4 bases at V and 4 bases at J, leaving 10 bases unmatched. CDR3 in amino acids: CAISVTSGTIAYEQYF. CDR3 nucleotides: TGTGCCATCAGTGTCACTAGCGGGACGATAGCGTACGAGCAGTACTTC.

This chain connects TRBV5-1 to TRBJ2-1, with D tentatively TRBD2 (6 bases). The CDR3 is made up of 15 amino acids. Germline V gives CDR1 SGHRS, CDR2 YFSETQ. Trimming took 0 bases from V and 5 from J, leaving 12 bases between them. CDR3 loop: CASSLGGTTDNEQFF. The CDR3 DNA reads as TGCGCCAGCAGCTTGGGCGGGACGACCGACAATGAGCAGTTCTTC.

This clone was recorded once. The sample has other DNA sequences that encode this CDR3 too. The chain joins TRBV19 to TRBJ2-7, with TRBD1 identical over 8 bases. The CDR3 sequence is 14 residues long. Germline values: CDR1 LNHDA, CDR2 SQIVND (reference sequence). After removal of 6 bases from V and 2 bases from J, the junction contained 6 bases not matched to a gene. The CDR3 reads CASSSGTGAYEQYF. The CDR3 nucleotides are TGTGCCAGTAGCTCCGGGACAGGAGCCTACGAGCAGTACTTC.

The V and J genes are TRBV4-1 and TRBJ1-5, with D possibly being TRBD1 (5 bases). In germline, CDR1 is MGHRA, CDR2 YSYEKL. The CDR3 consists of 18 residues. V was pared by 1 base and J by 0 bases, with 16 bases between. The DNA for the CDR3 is TGCGCCAGCAGCCAAGTGTTAACGGGGGGGAATAGCAATCAGCCCCAGCATTTT. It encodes CASSQVLTGGNSNQPQHF.

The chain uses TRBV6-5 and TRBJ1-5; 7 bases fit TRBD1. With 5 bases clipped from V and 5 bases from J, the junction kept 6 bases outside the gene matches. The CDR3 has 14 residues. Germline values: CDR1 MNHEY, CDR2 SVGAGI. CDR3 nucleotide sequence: TGTGCCAGCAGTGAACAGGGGAATTATCAGCCCCAGCATTTT. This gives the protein CASSEQGNYQPQHF.

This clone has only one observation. This chain's CDR3 is CASSFAVRTSYNEQFF. CDR3 bases: TGTGCCAGCAGCTTTGCGGTCCGAACCTCCTACAATGAGCAGTTCTTC. The genes are TRBV5-5 and TRBJ2-1; D unresolved. V was pared by 2 bases and J by 0 bases, with 12 bases between. The CDR3 length is 16 residues. The V gene's germline CDR1 is SGHKS and CDR2 YYEKEE (reference sequence). The whole variable domain, remainder taken from reference TRBV5-5 and TRBJ2-1, is DAGVTQSPTHLIKTRGQQVTLRCSPISGHKSVSWYQQVLGQGPQFIFQYYEKEERGRGNFPDRFSARQFPNYSSELNVNALLLGDSALYLCASSFAVRTSYNEQFFGPGTRLTVL.